The present TCR beta chain was sequenced within a study of CD8+ T cells in alopecia areata. Study in general: The duration of tofacitinib was 6 to 18 months, with 6 months off drug afterward.

V shed 0 bases, J shed 2 bases, and the junction held 6 bases outside the gene matches. The CDR3 has 16 amino acids. Germline V lookup: CDR1 SGHVS, CDR2 FQNEAQ. As for treatment: oral pan-JAK inhibitor, 5-10 mg twice daily. Following extraction, RNA underwent reverse transcription to cDNA, which served as the sequencing template. This table comes from immunoSEQ multiplex PCR, and its TCRdb copy is limited to in-frame clones, with some not included. The sample holds approximately 100,000 clones, 60% seen once. This chain connects TRBV7-8 to TRBJ2-5; 7 bases match TRBD1. The specimen comprised CD8+ T cells sorted from blood, sampled between weeks 55 and 65, from a patient treated with tofacitinib. The clonotype comes from a human donor with alopecia areata. CDR3 DNA sequence: TGTGCCAGCAGCTTAGCCCCTCCGACAGGGCAAGAGACCCAGTACTTC. This codes for CASSLAPPTGQETQYF.